Presented here are 12 T cell receptor beta chains from one specimen sequenced in a study of shared clonotypes between healthy human individuals. Libraries were prepared by immunoSEQ multiplex PCR; TCRdb keeps only in-frame clonotypes and omits some of them. Of hundreds of thousands of clones listed, roughly three quarters are singletons. The specimen sequenced was PBMCs. Receptors originate from a woman in her forties in good health. Some clones in this sample may be carry-over from other donors' samples.

This sequence joins TRBV9 and TRBJ2-2, with 16 bases aligning to TRBD2. There are 18 residues in the CDR3. Germline V CDR1 and CDR2: SGDLS, YYNGEE. The J segment lost 6 bases and the V segment lost 3 bases, leaving 8 bases of the junction unmatched. CDR3 DNA sequence: TGTGCCAGCAGCGGGGGTCCCGGGACTAGCGGGAGGGCCGGGGAGCTGTTTTTT. It is translated as CASSGGPGTSGRAGELFF.

This rearrangement joins TRBV28 to TRBJ1-5; D unresolved. Germline lookup yields CDR1 MDHEN and CDR2 SYDVKM. The CDR3 covers 14 residues. Trimming cost V 6 bases and J 3 bases, with 12 bases left between them. The DNA of the CDR3 is TGTGCCAGCAGAGATCCGGGAGCCAATCAGCCCCAGCATTTT. Amino acids: CASRDPGANQPQHF.

This chain joins TRBV7-2 and TRBJ2-1; the D gene is possibly TRBD2 (5 bases). Germline CDR1 reads SGHTA; CDR2 reads FQGNSA. The V end was cut by 2 bases, the J end by 7 bases, with 15 bases between. The length of the CDR3 is 15 residues. This chain's CDR3 is CASSLRSGSLNEQFF. CDR3 in DNA: TGTGCCAGCAGCTTAAGAAGCGGTTCACTGAATGAGCAGTTCTTC.

This chain links TRBV15 with TRBJ1-5, with 7 bases lining up with TRBD1. V trimming: 0 bases; J trimming: 4 bases; junction bases outside the gene matches: 3. This CDR3 has 15 amino acids. From germline, CDR1 is LNHNV and CDR2 YYDKDF (reference sequence). This CDR3 is CATSRDGTANQPQHF. The CDR3 DNA follows: TGTGCCACCAGCAGAGACGGGACAGCTAATCAGCCCCAGCATTTT.

CDR3 coding DNA: TGTGCCAGCAGCATCCGGGACAGGGTACTTAGTGGGGCCAACGTCCTGACTTTC. It translates to CASSIRDRVLSGANVLTF. The chain joins TRBV9 to TRBJ2-6; 9 nucleotides line up with TRBD1. Germline CDR1 and CDR2: SGDLS and YYNGEE. The V segment lost 4 bases and the J segment 3 bases; nucleotides outside the gene matches: 11. This CDR3 has 18 amino acids. Together with reference TRBV9 and TRBJ2-6, the CDR3 gives the full variable domain: DSGVTQTPKHLITATGQRVTLRCSPRSGDLSVYWYQQSLDQGLQFLIQYYNGEERAKGNILERFSAQQFPDLHSELNLSSLELGDSALYFCASSIRDRVLSGANVLTFGAGSRLTVL.

A word on this clone: A read error is the likely source, as a far larger clone sits one nucleotide away. Distinct nucleotide sequences in the sample also encode this CDR3. The genes are TRBV30 and TRBJ2-5; D unclear. Germline V gene lookup returns CDR1 GTSNPN and CDR2 SVGIG (reference sequence). This CDR3 region has 14 residues. V lost 3 bases and J lost 0, with 11 bases in between. CDR3 nucleotide sequence: TGTGCCTGGAGGAGGCTACTGTACCAAGAGACCCAGTACTTC. It yields the protein CAWRRLLYQETQYF.

A remark on this clone: A read error may be the cause here, since a much bigger clone is one base away. The chain recombines TRBV4-1 with TRBJ2-7, with D possibly being TRBD2 (5 bases). The CDR3 covers 14 residues. CDR1 and CDR2 from the germline V gene are MGHRA and YSYEKL. Trimming took 3 bases from V and 4 from J, leaving 13 bases between them. This CDR3 reads CASSQDGEIYEQYF. The CDR3 DNA follows: TGCGCCAGCAGCCAGGACGGGGAAATTTACGAGCAGTACTTC.

The J gene is TRBJ2-5, the V gene TRBV19; D unresolved. There are 13 residues in the CDR3. Per germline, CDR1 LNHDA and CDR2 SQIVND (reference sequence). The V end lost 3 bases, the J end lost 4 bases, and 9 bases lay between the germline ends. In DNA form, the CDR3 reads TGTGCCAGTAGTATCGACCGAAGAGAGACCCAGTACTTC. Encoded protein: CASSIDRRETQYF.

The chain joins TRBV19 to TRBJ1-5, with unresolved D. Trimming took 9 bases from V and 2 from J, leaving 17 bases between them. In germline, CDR1 is LNHDA, CDR2 SQIVND (reference sequence). This CDR3 is built from 15 residues. The CDR3 sequence: CASSIDPRGNQPQHF. DNA for the CDR3: TGTGCCAGCAGCATAGACCCCCGGGGCAATCAGCCCCAGCATTTT.

The chain links TRBV28 to TRBJ2-6; possibly TRBD2 for D (5 bases). Trimming shortened V by 1 base and J by 4 bases, and 8 bases separated the two germline ends. Germline V gene sequence: CDR1 MDHEN, CDR2 SYDVKM. This CDR3 contains 15 residues. CDR3 sequence: CASSLSGSGANVLTF. The CDR3 nucleotides read TGTGCCAGCAGTTTATCGGGGTCCGGGGCCAACGTCCTGACTTTC.

CDR3 nucleotides: TGTGCCAGCACATCACAGCGGGGTACCAATCAGCCCCAGCATTTT. It codes for CASTSQRGTNQPQHF. This sequence joins TRBV6-6 and TRBJ1-5, with unresolved D. Germline V gene data show CDR1 as MNHNY and CDR2 as SVGAGI (reference sequence). The CDR3 length is 15 residues. The V and J ends lost 7 bases and 3 bases respectively, with 16 bases between them.

For this clone: Different DNA sequences within this sample yield the same CDR3. The chain couples TRBV7-9 to TRBJ1-5; D is undetermined. Germline V lookup: CDR1 SEHNR, CDR2 FQNEAQ (reference sequence). V lost 1 base and J lost 4, with 2 bases in between. This CDR3 comprises 12 residues. DNA for the CDR3: TGTGCCAGCAGCTTAGGTAATCAGCCCCAGCATTTT. Its translation is CASSLGNQPQHF.